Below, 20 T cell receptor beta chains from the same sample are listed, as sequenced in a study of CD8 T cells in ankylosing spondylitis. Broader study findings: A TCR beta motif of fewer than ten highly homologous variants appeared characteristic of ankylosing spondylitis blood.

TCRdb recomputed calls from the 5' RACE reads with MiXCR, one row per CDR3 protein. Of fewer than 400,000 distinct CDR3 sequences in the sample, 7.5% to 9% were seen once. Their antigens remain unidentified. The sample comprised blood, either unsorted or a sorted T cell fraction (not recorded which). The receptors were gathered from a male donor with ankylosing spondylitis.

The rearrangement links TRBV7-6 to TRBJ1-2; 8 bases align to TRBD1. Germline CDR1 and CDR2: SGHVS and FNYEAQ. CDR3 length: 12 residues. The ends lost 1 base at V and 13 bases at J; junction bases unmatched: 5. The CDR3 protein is CASSLVQGAITF. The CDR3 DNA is TGTGCCAGCAGCTTAGTTCAGGGGGCTATCACCTTC.

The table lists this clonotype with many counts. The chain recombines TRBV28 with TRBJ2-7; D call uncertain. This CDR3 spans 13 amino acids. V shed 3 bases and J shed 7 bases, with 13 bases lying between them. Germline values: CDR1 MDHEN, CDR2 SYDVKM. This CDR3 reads CASSFGPPREQYF. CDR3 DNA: TGTGCCAGCAGTTTCGGACCTCCTCGGGAGCAGTACTTC.

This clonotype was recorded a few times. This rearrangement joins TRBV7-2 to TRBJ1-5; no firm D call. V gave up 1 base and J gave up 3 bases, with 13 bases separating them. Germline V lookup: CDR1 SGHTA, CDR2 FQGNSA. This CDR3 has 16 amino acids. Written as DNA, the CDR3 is TGTGCCAGCAGCTTAGTCGGGAGGTCTTACAATCAGCCCCAGCATTTT. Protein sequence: CASSLVGRSYNQPQHF.

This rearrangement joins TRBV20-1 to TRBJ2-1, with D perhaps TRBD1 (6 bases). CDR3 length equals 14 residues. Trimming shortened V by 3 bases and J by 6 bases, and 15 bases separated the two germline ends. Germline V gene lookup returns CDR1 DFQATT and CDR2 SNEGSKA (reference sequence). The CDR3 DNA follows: TGCAGTGCTAGGGTACAGGGAAGCCTCAATGAGCAGTTCTTC. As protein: CSARVQGSLNEQFF.

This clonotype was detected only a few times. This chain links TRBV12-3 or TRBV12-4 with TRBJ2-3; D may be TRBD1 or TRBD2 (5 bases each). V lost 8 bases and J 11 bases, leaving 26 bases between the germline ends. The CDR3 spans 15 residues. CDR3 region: CASDILGTKFTRQYF. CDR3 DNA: TGTGCCAGCGATATCTTGGGGACCAAATTCACCCGGCAGTATTTT.

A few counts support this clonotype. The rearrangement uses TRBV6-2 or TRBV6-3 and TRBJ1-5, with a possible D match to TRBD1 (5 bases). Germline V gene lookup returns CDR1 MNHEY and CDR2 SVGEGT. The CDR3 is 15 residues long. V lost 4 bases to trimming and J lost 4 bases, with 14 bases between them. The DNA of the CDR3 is TGTGCCAGCAGTTCTGGTGGGGGTGGGAATCAGCCCCAGCATTTT. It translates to CASSSGGGGNQPQHF.

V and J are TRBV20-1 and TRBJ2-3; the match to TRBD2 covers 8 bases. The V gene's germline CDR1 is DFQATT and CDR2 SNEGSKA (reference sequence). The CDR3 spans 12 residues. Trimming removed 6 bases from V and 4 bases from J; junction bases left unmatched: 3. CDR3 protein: CSAAGGSDTQYF. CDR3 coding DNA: TGCAGTGCGGCGGGAGGCTCAGATACGCAGTATTTT.

The CDR3 is CASSLLGVTEAFF. As DNA, the CDR3 is TGTGCCAGCAGTTTATTGGGTGTCACTGAAGCTTTCTTT. The genes are TRBV28 and TRBJ1-1, with unresolved D. V was shortened by 1 base and J by 4 bases, with 7 bases between the two germline ends. The CDR3 runs to 13 residues. The germline CDR1 and CDR2 sequences are MDHEN and SYDVKM.

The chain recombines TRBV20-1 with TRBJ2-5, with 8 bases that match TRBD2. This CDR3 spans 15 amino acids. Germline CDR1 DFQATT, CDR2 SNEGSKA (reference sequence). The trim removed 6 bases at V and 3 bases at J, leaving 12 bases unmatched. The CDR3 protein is CSAEKGSGREETQYF. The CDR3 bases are TGCAGTGCCGAGAAGGGGAGCGGGAGAGAAGAGACCCAGTACTTC.

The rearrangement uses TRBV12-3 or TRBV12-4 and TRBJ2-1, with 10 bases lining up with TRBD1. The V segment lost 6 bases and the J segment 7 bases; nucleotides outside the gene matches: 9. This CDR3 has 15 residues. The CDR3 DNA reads TGTGCCAGCAGGGTGGGGACAGGGGTCCTTAATGAGCAGTTCTTC. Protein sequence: CASRVGTGVLNEQFF.

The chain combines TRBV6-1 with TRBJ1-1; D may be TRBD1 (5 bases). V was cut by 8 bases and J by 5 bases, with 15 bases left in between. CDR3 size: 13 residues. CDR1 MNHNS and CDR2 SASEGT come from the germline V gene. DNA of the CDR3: TGTGCCAGCGGGAACCCAGGGATAACTGAAGCTTTCTTT. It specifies CASGNPGITEAFF.

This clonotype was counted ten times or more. The DNA for the CDR3 is TGCGCCAGCAGCACCGGACAGGGGAACACTGAAGCTTTCTTT. Encoded protein: CASSTGQGNTEAFF. The genes are TRBV5-1 and TRBJ1-1; 8 nucleotides line up with TRBD1. The CDR3 consists of 14 residues. V lost 4 bases and J lost 1; bases outside the gene matches: 3. Germline loops: CDR1 SGHRS, CDR2 YFSETQ.

CDR3 DNA sequence: TGTGCCAGCAGCCGTACCGGGGCTAGCGGGAGCAACACAGATACGCAGTATTTT. It codes for CASSRTGASGSNTDTQYF. The chain employs TRBV7-3 and TRBJ2-3; 10 nucleotides agree with TRBD2. Germline V CDR1 and CDR2: SGHTA, FQGTGA. V shed 5 bases, J shed 2 bases, and the junction held 13 bases outside the gene matches. The CDR3 sequence is 18 residues long.

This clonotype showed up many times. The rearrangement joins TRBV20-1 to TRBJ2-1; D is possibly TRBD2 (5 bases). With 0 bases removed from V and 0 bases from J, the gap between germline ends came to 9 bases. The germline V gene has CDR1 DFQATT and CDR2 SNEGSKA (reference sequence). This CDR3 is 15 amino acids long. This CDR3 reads CSARDGSSSYNEQFF. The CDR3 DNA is TGCAGTGCTAGAGATGGGAGTTCCTCCTACAATGAGCAGTTCTTC.

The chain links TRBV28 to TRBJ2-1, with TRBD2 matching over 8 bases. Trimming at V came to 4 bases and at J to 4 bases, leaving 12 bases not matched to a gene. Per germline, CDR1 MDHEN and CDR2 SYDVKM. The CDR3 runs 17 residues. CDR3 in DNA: TGTGCCAGCAGTTCCCCGCGGGGGGTAGCGGGGTACAATGAGCAGTTCTTC. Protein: CASSSPRGVAGYNEQFF.

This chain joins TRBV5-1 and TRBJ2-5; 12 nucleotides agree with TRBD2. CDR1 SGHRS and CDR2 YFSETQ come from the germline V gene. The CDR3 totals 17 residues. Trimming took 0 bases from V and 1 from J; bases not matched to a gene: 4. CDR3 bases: TGCGCCAGCAGCTTGGCCGGACTAGCGGGAAGCCAAGAGACCCAGTACTTC. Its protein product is CASSLAGLAGSQETQYF.

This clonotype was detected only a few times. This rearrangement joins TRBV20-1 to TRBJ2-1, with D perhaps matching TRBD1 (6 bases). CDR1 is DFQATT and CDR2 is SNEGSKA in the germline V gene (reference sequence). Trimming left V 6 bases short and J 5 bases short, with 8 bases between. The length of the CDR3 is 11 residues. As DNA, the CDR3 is TGCAGTGCCTACAGGGACAATGAGCAGTTCTTC. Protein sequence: CSAYRDNEQFF.

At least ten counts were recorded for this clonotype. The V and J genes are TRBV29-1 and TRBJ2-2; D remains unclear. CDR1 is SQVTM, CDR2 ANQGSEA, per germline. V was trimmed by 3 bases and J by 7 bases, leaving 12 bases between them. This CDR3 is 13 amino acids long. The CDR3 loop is CSVEGVLGGELFF. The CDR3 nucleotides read TGCAGCGTTGAGGGCGTACTCGGCGGGGAGCTGTTTTTT.

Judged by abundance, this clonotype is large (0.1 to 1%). CDR3 residues: CAISIQGMGDIQYF. The CDR3 bases are TGTGCCATCAGTATACAGGGGATGGGAGACATTCAGTACTTC. The chain uses TRBV10-3 and TRBJ2-4; 7 bases are shared with TRBD1. From germline, CDR1 is ENHRY and CDR2 SYGVKD. The CDR3 consists of 14 residues. Losses at the gene ends were 5 bases for V and 8 bases for J; bases not matched to a gene: 9.

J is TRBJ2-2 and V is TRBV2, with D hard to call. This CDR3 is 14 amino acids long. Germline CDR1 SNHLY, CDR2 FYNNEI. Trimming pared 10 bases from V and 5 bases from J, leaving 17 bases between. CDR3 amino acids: CAIRPRLRTGELFF. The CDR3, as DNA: TGTGCCATCCGGCCCCGCCTACGGACCGGGGAGCTGTTTTTT.